This T cell receptor (beta chain) stems from a study of naive and memory T cell subsets (dated 2017 in TCRdb). About the study as a whole: An open-source, UMI-based TCR alpha and beta sequencing pipeline was applied to sorted naive and memory peripheral blood T cell subsets. IgG serology results and the functional CMV T cell responses were in complete agreement. RNA was DNase-treated and reverse transcribed with TCR constant-region primers, mostly using SuperScript III.

CDR1 and CDR2 were assigned from the germline V gene as SGHTS and YDEGEE. The CDR3 contains 14 residues, cysteine and phenylalanine counted. The read is trimmed to its CDR3 DNA, 42 bases read in frame from base 1. V and J lose 4 bases and 0 bases, and a span of 9 bases separates them. Broader findings and caveats from the paper: The abundance of TCRs followed a power law with an exponent that differed between naive and memory subsets yet stayed consistent across the three individuals. In both CD4 and CD8 cells, going from naive through CM, EM and EMRA, the Gini index went up while Shannon and inverse Simpson diversity went down. RNA-based TCR counts may be affected by expression changes linked to T cell activation and differentiation. Clonotypes were defined as single alpha or beta chain sequences, not paired alpha/beta receptors. The repertoire findings for the naive and memory subsets could not be validated against a ground truth because none was available. After error correction, only a single occurrence was seen for over 85% of naive TCR sequences, so much steeper abundance distributions were produced than in memory subsets.

This clonotype has a handful of counts. This clone's antigen is unknown. Base qualities were left out, and no much larger clone turns up one base away. From the second PCR step onward, the TCR alpha chain libraries and the TCR beta chain libraries were amplified separately. The CMV status of each donor was determined by measuring IFNgamma production from CD4+ T cells after fresh PBMCs had been stimulated overnight with CMV viral lysate. Using Miltenyi beads, CD4 T cells were first positively selected, and CD8 T cells were then positively selected from the CD4-negative fraction. Cells stained for CD3, CD4, CD8, CD45RA, CD27 and a live/dead dye were sorted on a BD Aria II into four subsets by CD45RA and CD27. Blood came from three healthy volunteers, each fractionated into CD4 and CD8 T cells and then into four differentiation subsets. Approximately 120 ml of peripheral blood was collected from each donor, and PBMC were isolated by Ficoll-Paque PLUS density-gradient centrifugation. After sorting, cells were lysed in RLT buffer, RNA was extracted using a Qiagen RNeasy kit, and the extracted RNA was stored at -80 degrees C.

The library was made by UMI-ligation and nested PCR. To cover both TRBC1 and TRBC2, the beta constant-region primer consisted of an equimolar mix of two oligonucleotides. T4 RNA ligase 1 ligated a single-stranded oligonucleotide carrying the SP2 primer and a 12-nucleotide UMI to the cDNA 3' end. The ligated cDNA went through four rounds of PCR with nested alpha and beta constant-region primers together with the SP2 primer. Incubation of the ligation reaction lasted roughly 20-25 hours at 16 degrees C. To avoid over-amplification, PCR2 was usually performed as a SYBR Green qPCR and halted once a predetermined threshold was reached. Agencourt AMPure XP magnetic beads were used for all purifications after the first. Library quantification was done by Qubit, followed by a TapeStation check on which the main peak was expected at around 650 bp. Pooled libraries were sequenced on an Illumina MiSeq using v2 2x251 paired-end kits, and typically roughly 0.95-2.1 million reads were obtained per sample. Each sample library was pooled at approximately 4.2 nM, and about 5-7.5% PhiX was included to improve cluster recognition. The authors processed their data as follows. Decombinator assigned V and J genes to Demultiplexor-processed FASTQ reads by tag matching, allowing a single base-pair mismatch. UMIs were used by Collapsinator to correct both sequencing errors and frequency errors arising from PCR heterogeneity. CDR3Translator translated TCRs and extracted CDR3s from the conserved cysteine to the FGXG phenylalanine, flagging non-productive sequences. Gini, Shannon entropy and inverse Simpson indices were calculated on repertoires that had been subsampled to equal numbers of UMI-defined TCRs. Within the linear range, a power law was fitted to clonotype abundance distributions using maximum likelihood. When run on a single naive CD8 sample, MIGEC and the pipeline yielded similar UMI counts, similar unique TCR numbers and similar clonal distributions. A set of several thousand CMV-associated CDR3 sequences, compiled from VDJdb and a published dataset, was used to search the repertoires. The raw public reads went through TCRdb reprocessing: fastp at Q25, MiXCR clone calling, in-frame beta chains kept. Rows are combined by CDR3 protein, so each entry shows the most common genes and DNA. The V and J calls, along with clone size, are taken from TCRdb and not from the paper's own processing. A total of under 100,000 distinct CDR3 sequences appear in this sample, around 7% of them only once. The leading ten clones occupy roughly 1.6% of the sample.

The sequence came from a human donor in good health. This sequence uses TRBV5-8 and TRBJ2-3, with no reliable assignment of the D segment. Sequencing was performed on central memory CD4+ T cells from blood. The sample's cell subset or site, from its label and the paper: central memory, CD45RA- CD27+. For the CDR3, the sequence is CASSTYPSTDTQYF. The DNA sequence follows: TGTGCCAGCAGCACATACCCTAGCACAGATACGCAGTATTTT. Reference TRBV5-8 and TRBJ2-3 proteins supply the regions before and after the CDR3; the full variable domain is: EAGVTQSPTHLIKTRGQQATLRCSPISGHTSVYWYQQALGLGLQFLLWYDEGEERNRGNFPPRFSGRQFPNYSSELNVNALELEDSALYLCASSTYPSTDTQYFGPGTRLTVL.